This entry concerns a single T cell receptor (beta chain). The target of this receptor is not known. Base qualities are not at hand, and no much larger clone is one base apart. This record comes from a study of cytomegalovirus exposure and HLA in healthy donors (dated by TCRdb to the late 2010s). About the full investigation: An earlier analysis of under 600 of the donors reported approximately 290 Gb of sequence data and some 100 million unique TCR beta sequences from 150 million to 200 million T cells. The T cell repertoires of 700 or so subjects were profiled by immunosequencing and related to cytomegalovirus serostatus. The aim of the study was to test whether cataloging public T cell receptors could identify signatures of past pathogen exposure. To predict cytomegalovirus infection status, the study combined high-throughput TCR immunosequencing, statistical association of individual TCRs with disease status, and machine learning. In addition to the first cohort of roughly 700 subjects, a separate validation cohort of 120 different subjects was used. To study patterns of TCR occurrence, a later analysis re-analyzed previously published TCR beta repertoires from just over 650 donors and added high-resolution HLA genotyping. Every discovery cohort repertoire had been produced on one sequencing platform. The number of typed donors differed by locus: about 620-630 for A, B, C, DRB1 and DQB1; approximately 520 for DQA1; roughly 600 for DPA1; and some 430 for DPB1. Donor age, sex, ethnicity and CMV serostatus were compiled together with the repertoire data. Of the approximately 400 genotyped donors, approximately 80% were placed in the genetic ancestry cluster associated with self-reported Caucasian donors. On average, about 200,000 unique TCR beta nucleotide sequences were sequenced per donor among some 430 genotyped donors of the cohort, with 15% to 20% of those sequences being non-productive. In a later genetic analysis, genome-wide SNP genotypes for about three fifths of the roughly 670 donors were used, and that subset was treated as a discovery cohort. HLA typing covered class I and class II loci at four-digit resolution. To decide whether each TCR beta V gene segment behaved as functional or pseudogenic, an earlier analysis of some 540 of the donors relied on high-throughput TCR beta sequencing. Rather than drawing on any new phenotypic data, the later analysis identified candidate immune exposures from TCR beta sequences and the way those sequences occurred across donors. Because of strong linkage in the cohort, five DR-DQ haplotypes were treated as single units for association and clustering. Roughly 290 gigabases of sequencing data and around 90 million unique TCR sequences made up an early release that covered fewer than 650 HLA-typed donors. The research as a whole found: Immune exposure information for the cohort was limited to CMV serostatus. In a later analysis, the rate of TCR association differed among HLA loci, with DRB1 alleles having the most associated TCRs and HLA-C alleles having the fewest. The authors suggested that the approach could potentially be generalized to other disease states and immunological phenotypes. A later genetic analysis reported fewer N-insertions in productive TCRs among donors in an Asian-associated ancestry cluster than the roughly 650-donor mean. The classifier was reported to diagnose cytomegalovirus status with high specificity and sensitivity in both the original and validation cohorts. Correlated functional status among segregating V segments might be attributable to linkage disequilibrium, but an unknown experimental factor could not be ruled out. When HLA alleles, especially DR and DQ, strongly co-occurred, attributing TCR associations to individual alleles was difficult. In a later analysis, 16,951 TCR beta sequences were associated with specific HLA alleles at a false discovery rate of 0.05. Most CMV-associated TCR beta chains appeared to be HLA-restricted in a later analysis, and the HLA associations seemed to be driven largely by CMV exposure. The earlier analysis of some 560 of the donors excluded around 17 rarely observed V segments, including chromosome 9 orphons, because counts were too low. A later analysis reported that several top co-occurrence clusters appeared linked to parvovirus B19, influenza, CMV and Epstein-Barr virus. A group of highly shared sequence variants was considered likely to be a technical artifact of the sequencing pipeline. A later analysis found that HLA-associated TCR beta chains were more clonally expanded and had lower generation probabilities than equally common non-associated chains. Because some donors lacked HLA typing at each locus, the association tests relied only on the typed subset. The study listed 150 to 200 TCR beta chains as associated with cytomegalovirus. In vitro tests confirmed that a few of the cytomegalovirus-associated TCR beta chains recognize cytomegalovirus antigens. Broadly in line with IMGT annotations, most TCR beta V segments showed up in productive rearrangements about 87% or about 30% of the time in an earlier analysis of 450 to 600 of the donors. The presence/absence analyses assumed that sequencing depth was roughly uniform across donors, and that assumption may not be true. Across donors, most TCR sequences were observed very rarely, whereas some public TCRs were present in many individuals. In a later genetic analysis, a missense DCLRE1C variant was associated with V-gene and J-gene trimming of TCR beta chains, and the association was replicated in an independent cohort. The cohort was sequenced for TCR beta chains only, and without alpha or paired-chain data the features that could be detected were limited. A further reported finding was that TCR beta sequences accurately predicted the HLA-A and HLA-B alleles for most subjects in the first cohort.

The cohort comprised approximately 700 healthy bone marrow donors. At the time of sampling, all cohort members were nominally healthy, though unrecorded immune exposures were likely present. The donor tested CMV seronegative, placing the donor among the 350 or so seronegative members of the cohort. Each donor provided a peripheral blood sample, and peripheral blood mononuclear cells were used for TCR beta sequencing. Genomic DNA was extracted from the blood cell samples with the Qiagen DNeasy Blood Extraction Kit. Preparation of the library involved the immunoSEQ multiplex PCR assay. A mixture of 60 forward primers for TCR Vbeta segments and 13 reverse primers for TCR Jbeta segments was used in the multiplex PCR. The CDR3 region of rearranged TCR beta genes was amplified from genomic DNA with a multiplex PCR assay. On the Illumina HiSeq System, the amplified TCR beta libraries were sequenced as 87-base-pair reads. Under the source paper's analysis protocol: In a later analysis, tens of millions of unique TCR beta chains were counted across the approximately 640 repertoires, and approximately 11 million of these chains were shared by at least two donors. To remove PCR and sequencing errors, raw reads were error-corrected and collapsed into unique sequences using a nearest-neighbor algorithm that merged closely related sequences. To assign V, D and J gene segments, CDR3 sequences were aligned to IMGT reference sequences. For a sequence to be retained, a match of at least six nucleotides was required to both a V gene segment and a J gene segment. Rearrangements were called productive when the CDR3 lacked stop codons and stayed in frame with V and J; all others were non-productive. Following IMGT convention, CDR3 was defined as the stretch from the second conserved V-encoded cysteine to the conserved J-encoded phenylalanine. Sequences without an unambiguous match to a single V gene segment were excluded from the earlier analysis of several hundred of the donors. In an earlier analysis of approximately 590 of the donors, a V segment was called functional when productive rearrangements were above 56.7%, and segregating when the standard deviation between donors exceeded 5%. A statistical classification framework was built to diagnose cytomegalovirus status from the catalog of TCR beta chain sequences. A later analysis assigned V and J genes by comparing TCR nucleotide sequences with IMGT/GENE-DB human TR gene sequences. Using the TCRdist pipeline, a later analysis assigned CDR3 sequences along with most-parsimonious VDJ recombination scenarios. In a later analysis, every TCR beta chain was defined by the combination of its CDR3 amino acid sequence and its V-gene family, and reads without a unique V-gene family were dropped. In a later analysis, approximately 590 highly shared, low-generation-probability nucleotide sequences were removed to address suspected cross-contamination and a sequencing artifact. In a later analysis, a clonal expansion index for each public chain was calculated from normalized within-repertoire ranks of inferred template counts. Generation probabilities in a later analysis came from a VDJ recombination model fitted to out-of-frame rearrangements, and those results were checked against IGoR. In a later analysis, TCR-TCR, TCR-HLA and TCR-CMV co-occurrence was scored with hypergeometric tests, and a repertoire-size bias correction was applied to TCR pairs. To estimate false discovery rates, a later analysis permuted the HLA or CMV assignments 20 times. In a later analysis, co-occurring TCRs were grouped using DBSCAN, with TCRdist sequence similarity added in when clustering inside HLA-allele-positive subsets. Co-occurrence clustering excluded repertoires with fewer than 30,000 or more than 120,000 public chains, plus five with anomalous nucleotide sharing. Sourced from immuneACCESS, this table was stored by TCRdb with only in-frame sequences that have V and J called. A share of the clones is absent; for the studies checked, an unresolved V gene accounts for under half, and the remainder has no known explanation. V and J calls and clone size are those listed in that table; D and trimming were worked out from the DNA. In all, the sample holds 90,000 to 140,000 clones, and approximately 84% of those were seen once. About 5.8% of the sample is taken by the ten largest.

The TCR originated in a male donor in good health and CMV-seronegative. Material: PBMCs.

The CDR3 region: CASSVGERENYEQYF. The base sequence is TGTGCCAGCAGCGTAGGGGAGCGGGAGAATTACGAGCAGTACTTC. The rearrangement combines TRBV9 with TRBJ2-7; TRBD2 matches 8 bases in the middle. The germline V gene sets CDR1 to SGDLS and CDR2 to YYNGEE. V and J are trimmed by 0 bases and 4 bases, and the gene matches miss 6 bases of the junction. The CDR3 runs 15 residues from the cysteine to the phenylalanine. Of the read, only the CDR3 DNA is kept; its 45 bases are in frame from base 1. With the rest looked up from the reference TRBV9 and TRBJ2-7 genes rather than sequenced, the full variable domain is DSGVTQTPKHLITATGQRVTLRCSPRSGDLSVYWYQQSLDQGLQFLIQYYNGEERAKGNILERFSAQQFPDLHSELNLSSLELGDSALYFCASSVGERENYEQYFGPGTRLTVT.